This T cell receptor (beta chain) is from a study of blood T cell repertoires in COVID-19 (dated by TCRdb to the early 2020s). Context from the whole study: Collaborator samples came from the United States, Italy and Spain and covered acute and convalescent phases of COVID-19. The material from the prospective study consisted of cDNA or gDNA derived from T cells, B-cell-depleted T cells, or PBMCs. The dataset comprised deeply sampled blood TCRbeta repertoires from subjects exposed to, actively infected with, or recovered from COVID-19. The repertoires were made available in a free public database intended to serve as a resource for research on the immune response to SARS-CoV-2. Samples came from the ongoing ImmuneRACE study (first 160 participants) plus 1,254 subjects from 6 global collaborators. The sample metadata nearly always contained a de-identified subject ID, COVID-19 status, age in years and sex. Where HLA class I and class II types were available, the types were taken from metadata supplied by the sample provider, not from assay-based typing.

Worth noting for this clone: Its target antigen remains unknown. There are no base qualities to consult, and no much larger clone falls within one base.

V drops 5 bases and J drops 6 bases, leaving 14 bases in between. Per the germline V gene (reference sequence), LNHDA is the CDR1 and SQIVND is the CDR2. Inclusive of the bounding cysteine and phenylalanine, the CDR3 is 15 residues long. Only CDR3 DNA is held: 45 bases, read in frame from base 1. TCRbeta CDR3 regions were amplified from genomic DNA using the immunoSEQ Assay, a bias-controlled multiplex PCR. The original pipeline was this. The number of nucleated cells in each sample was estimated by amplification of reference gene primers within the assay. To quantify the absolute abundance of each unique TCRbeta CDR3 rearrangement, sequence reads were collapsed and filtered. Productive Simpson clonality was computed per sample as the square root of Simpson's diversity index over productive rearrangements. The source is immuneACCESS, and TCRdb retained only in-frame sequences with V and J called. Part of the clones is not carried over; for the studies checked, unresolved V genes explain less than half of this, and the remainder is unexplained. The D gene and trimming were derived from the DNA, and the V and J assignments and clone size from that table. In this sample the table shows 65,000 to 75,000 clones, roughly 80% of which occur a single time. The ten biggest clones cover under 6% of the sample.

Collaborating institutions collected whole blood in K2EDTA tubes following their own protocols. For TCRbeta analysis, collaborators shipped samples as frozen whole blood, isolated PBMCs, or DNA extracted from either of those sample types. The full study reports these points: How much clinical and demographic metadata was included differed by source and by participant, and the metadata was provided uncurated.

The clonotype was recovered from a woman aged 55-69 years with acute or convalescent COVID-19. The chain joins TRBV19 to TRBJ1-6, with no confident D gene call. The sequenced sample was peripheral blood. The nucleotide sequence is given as TGTGCCAGTAGTGATCGTGGAGCGGCTAATTCACCCCTCCACTTT. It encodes CASSDRGAANSPLHF.